Below are 11 T cell receptor beta chains sequenced from a single sample in a study of CD8+CD57+ T cells in acquired aplastic anemia. Genomic DNA, serving as template, underwent TCR beta VDJ and CDR3 profiling. TCRdb reprocessed the reads with MiXCR, giving one entry per CDR3 protein. The sample yields some 180,000 distinct CDR3 sequences, around 60% seen once. Those patients picked for sequencing had displayed CD8+CD57+ cell expansion on flow cytometry. Sequenced sample: sorted CD4+, CD8+, or CD8+CD57+ T cells (not recorded which) from PBMCs. The source is a human donor with aplastic anemia.

The CDR3 DNA is TGTGCCAGCAGCCGCACCGGGGGCGGGGAACTGTTTTTT. This gives the protein CASSRTGGGELFF. V usage is TRBV2 and J usage is TRBJ1-4; perhaps TRBD1 as D (6 bases). CDR1 and CDR2 (germline): SNHLY, FYNNEI. V was clipped by 6 bases and J by 12 bases, with 17 bases between them. This CDR3 comprises 13 residues. The full variable domain, in which reference TRBV2 and TRBJ1-4 provide the parts outside the CDR3, is EPEVTQTPSHQVTQMGQEVILRCVPISNHLYFYWYRQILGQKVEFLVSFYNNEISEKSEIFDDQFSVERPDGSNFTLKIRSTKLEDSAMYFCASSRTGGGELFFGSGTQLSVL.

This clonotype has more than one count but fewer than ten. The V gene is TRBV19, the J gene TRBJ1-5, with 7 bases that match TRBD1. The germline V gene has CDR1 LNHDA and CDR2 SQIVND (reference sequence). The CDR3 consists of 16 residues. V gave up 5 bases and J gave up 5 bases; unmatched junction bases: 12. CDR3 DNA sequence: TGTGCCAGTAGTCTTTCGACCGACAGGGTGCATCAGCCCCAGCATTTT. Amino acids: CASSLSTDRVHQPQHF.

This chain links TRBV7-8 with TRBJ2-1; 9 bases are shared with TRBD2. Looked up from germline, CDR1 is SGHVS and CDR2 is FQNEAQ. The CDR3 loop spans 13 amino acids. The trim removed 10 bases at V and 2 bases at J, leaving 3 bases unmatched. The DNA of the CDR3 is TGTGCCACACGACTAGCGGCCTACAATGAGCAGTTCTTC. Protein sequence: CATRLAAYNEQFF.

The gene calls are TRBV15 and TRBJ2-3, with TRBD1 matching 9 bases. CDR3 length equals 16 residues. Germline V gene data show CDR1 as LNHNV and CDR2 as YYDKDF (reference sequence). Trimming removed 3 bases from V and 6 bases from J; junction bases left unmatched: 10. In DNA form, the CDR3 reads TGTGCCACCAGCAGTAACTTCGGGACAGGGACGGATACGCAGTATTTT. It codes for CATSSNFGTGTDTQYF.

This chain connects TRBV15 to TRBJ2-5; 12 positions agree with TRBD2. Germline-derived CDR1 and CDR2 are LNHNV and YYDKDF (reference sequence). Trimming at V came to 0 bases and at J to 5 bases, leaving 7 bases not matched to a gene. This CDR3 is 17 amino acids long. The CDR3 region has the DNA TGTGCCACCAGCAGAGACCGGGGACTAGCGGGTCTTGAGACCCAGTACTTC. This gives the protein CATSRDRGLAGLETQYF.

This sequence joins TRBV2 and TRBJ2-5; perhaps D is TRBD1 or TRBD2 (6 bases each). V lost 7 bases and J lost 3, with 12 bases in between. CDR1 and CDR2 (germline): SNHLY, FYNNEI. This CDR3 region has 13 residues. The CDR3 coding sequence is TGTGCCAGCACATCAGGGGAGGAAGAGACCCAGTACTTC. It translates to CASTSGEEETQYF.

The chain couples TRBV10-2 to TRBJ2-3; 11 bases agree with TRBD2. V shed 5 bases and J 2 bases; nucleotides not matched to a gene: 6. The germline gives CDR1 WSHSY, CDR2 SAAADI. There are 16 residues in the CDR3. The CDR3 DNA follows: TGCGCCAGCAGTCCCCTAGCGGGAGGAACCACAGATACGCAGTATTTT. This translates into CASSPLAGGTTDTQYF.

The gene calls are TRBV7-9 and TRBJ1-6, with a tentative D call TRBD1 (5 bases). V dropped 3 bases and J dropped 8 bases, with 17 bases sitting between them. This CDR3 has 16 residues. Germline loops: CDR1 SEHNR, CDR2 FQNEAQ (reference sequence). The CDR3 sequence is CASSFGAAMGDSPLHF. CDR3 nucleotide sequence: TGTGCCAGCAGCTTCGGGGCAGCCATGGGCGATTCACCCCTCCACTTT.

In its sample, this clonotype was seen a few times. The rearrangement links TRBV24-1 to TRBJ2-5, with D possibly being TRBD1 or TRBD2 (5 bases each). Per germline, CDR1 KGHDR and CDR2 SFDVKD. The CDR3 spans 14 residues. Trimming cost V 5 bases and J 4 bases, with 13 bases left between them. The CDR3 reads CATSGAGTGETQYF. CDR3 sequence (DNA): TGTGCCACCAGTGGCGCAGGGACGGGAGAGACCCAGTACTTC.

This clonotype has only one observation. The chain carries TRBV11-2 and TRBJ2-1; tentative D call: TRBD2 (6 bases). Germline loops: CDR1 SGHAT, CDR2 FQNNGV. The ends were cut back, 3 bases at V and 9 bases at J, with 21 bases in the middle. CDR3 length equals 16 residues. CDR3 in amino acids: CASSFPVFGGGAEQFF. CDR3 DNA: TGTGCCAGCAGCTTCCCCGTTTTTGGGGGAGGTGCTGAGCAGTTCTTC.

This clonotype occurred many times. The chain uses TRBV20-1 and TRBJ2-3; tentatively, D is TRBD1 or TRBD2 (5 bases each). This CDR3 spans 18 amino acids. V was clipped by 5 bases and J by 1 base, with 25 bases between them. Germline V gene sequence: CDR1 DFQATT, CDR2 SNEGSKA (reference sequence). The CDR3, as DNA: TGCAGTGCTGGAATAGGTAGTGAGCAGGGAGTTCGCACAGATACGCAGTATTTT. Its translation: CSAGIGSEQGVRTDTQYF.